This T cell receptor beta chain was captured by sequencing in a study of T cells after posttransplantation cyclophosphamide. The CDR3 sequence is 16 residues long. Germline CDR1 reads SGHAT; CDR2 reads FQDESV (reference sequence). With V trimmed by 5 bases and J by 5 bases, 14 bases remained unmatched. The naive gate required viable CD3+CD4+ or CD3+CD8+ cells with CCR7+CD45RA+CD45RO-CD95-CD27+CD28+ phenotype. A word on this clone: Its antigen is unidentified.

Points from the study as a whole: Tissue-infiltrating T cells from skin or gut overlapped little with blood T cells.

Sequencing was performed with immunoSEQ multiplex PCR; in TCRdb, only in-frame clones are kept and a portion is missing. The sample lists about 31,000 clones, about 90% seen once, with roughly 0.26% in the top ten. Sequencing was done on a sample of naive CD4+ T cells sorted from PBMCs. This receptor was identified in a woman in her sixties or seventies in good health, CMV-negative, and a related stem cell transplant donor. The chain has TRBV11-1 and TRBJ1-1; 7 positions agree with TRBD1. The DNA of the CDR3 is TGTGCCAGCAGCCGACTTAACCCGACAGGGAAGACTGAAGCTTTCTTT. This codes for CASSRLNPTGKTEAFF.